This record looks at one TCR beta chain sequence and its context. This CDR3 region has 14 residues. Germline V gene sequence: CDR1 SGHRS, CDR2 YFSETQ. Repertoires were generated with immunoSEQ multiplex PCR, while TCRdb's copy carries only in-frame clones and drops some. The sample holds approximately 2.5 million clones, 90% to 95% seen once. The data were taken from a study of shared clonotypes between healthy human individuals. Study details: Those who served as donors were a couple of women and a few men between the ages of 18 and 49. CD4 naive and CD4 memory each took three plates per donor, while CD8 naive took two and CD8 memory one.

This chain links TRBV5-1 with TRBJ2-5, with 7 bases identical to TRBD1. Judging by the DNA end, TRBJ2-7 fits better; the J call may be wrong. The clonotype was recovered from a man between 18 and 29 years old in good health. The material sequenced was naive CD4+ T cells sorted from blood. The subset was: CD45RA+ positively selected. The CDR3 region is CASSPQGVGVEQYF. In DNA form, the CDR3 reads TGCGCCAGCAGCCCCCAGGGGGTTGGGGTCGAGCAGTACTTC.